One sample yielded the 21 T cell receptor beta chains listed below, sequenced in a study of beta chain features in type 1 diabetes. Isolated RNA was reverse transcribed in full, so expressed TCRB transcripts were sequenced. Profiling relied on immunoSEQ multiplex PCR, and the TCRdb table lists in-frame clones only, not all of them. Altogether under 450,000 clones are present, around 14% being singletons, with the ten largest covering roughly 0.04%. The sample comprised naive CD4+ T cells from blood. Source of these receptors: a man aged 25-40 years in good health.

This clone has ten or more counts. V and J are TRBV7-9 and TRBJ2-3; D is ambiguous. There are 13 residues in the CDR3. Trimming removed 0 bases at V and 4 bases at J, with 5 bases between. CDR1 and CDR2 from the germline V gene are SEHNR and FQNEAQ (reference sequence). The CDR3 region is CASSLALADTQYF. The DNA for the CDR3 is TGTGCCAGCAGCTTAGCGCTAGCAGATACGCAGTATTTT.

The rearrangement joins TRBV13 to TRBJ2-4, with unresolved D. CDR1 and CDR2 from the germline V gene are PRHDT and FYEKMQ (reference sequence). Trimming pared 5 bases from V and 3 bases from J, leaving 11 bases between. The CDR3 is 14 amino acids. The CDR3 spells CASSLPKNKNIQYF. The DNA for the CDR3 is TGTGCCAGCAGCCTTCCCAAGAACAAAAACATTCAGTACTTC.

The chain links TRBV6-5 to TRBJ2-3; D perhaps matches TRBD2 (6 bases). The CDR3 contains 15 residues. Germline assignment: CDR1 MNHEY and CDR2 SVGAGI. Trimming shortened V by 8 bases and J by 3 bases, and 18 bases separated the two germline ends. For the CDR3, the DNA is TGTGCCAGCCGAAGGGCGGGGTATAGGACAGATACGCAGTATTTT. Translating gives CASRRAGYRTDTQYF.

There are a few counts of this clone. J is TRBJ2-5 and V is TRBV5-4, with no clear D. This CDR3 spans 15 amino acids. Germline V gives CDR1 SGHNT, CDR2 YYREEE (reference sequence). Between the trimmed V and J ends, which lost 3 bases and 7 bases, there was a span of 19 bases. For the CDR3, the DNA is TGTGCCAGCAGCTCCGGACCTCTACGGACGGGGACCCAGTACTTC. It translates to CASSSGPLRTGTQYF.

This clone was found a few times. The CDR3 bases are TGCGCCAGCACCTCAGACACTGAAGCTTTCTTT. Its translation is CASTSDTEAFF. The chain combines TRBV5-1 with TRBJ1-1; D ambiguous. The CDR3 sequence is 11 residues long. Germline-derived CDR1 and CDR2 are SGHRS and YFSETQ. V shed 6 bases and J shed 3 bases, with 6 bases lying between them.

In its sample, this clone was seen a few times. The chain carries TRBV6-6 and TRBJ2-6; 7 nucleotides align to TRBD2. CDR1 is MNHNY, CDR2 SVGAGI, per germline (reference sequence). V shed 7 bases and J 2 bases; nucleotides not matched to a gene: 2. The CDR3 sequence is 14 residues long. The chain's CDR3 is CASTREAGANVLTF. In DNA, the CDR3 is TGTGCCAGCACCCGGGAGGCTGGGGCCAACGTCCTGACTTTC.

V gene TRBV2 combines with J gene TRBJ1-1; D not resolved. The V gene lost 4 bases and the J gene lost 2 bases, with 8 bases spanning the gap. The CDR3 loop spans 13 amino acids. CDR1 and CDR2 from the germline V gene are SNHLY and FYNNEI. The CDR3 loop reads CASSVSENTEAFF. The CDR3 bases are TGTGCCAGCAGTGTTTCAGAAAACACTGAAGCTTTCTTT.

The CDR3 DNA follows: TGTGCCAGCAGCAACTCCGCCGGGACAGGTCACAATGAGCAGTTCTTC. Its protein is CASSNSAGTGHNEQFF. The V and J genes are TRBV7-9 and TRBJ2-1, with 8 positions matching TRBD1. This CDR3 has 16 amino acids. Germline CDR1 reads SEHNR; CDR2 reads FQNEAQ (reference sequence). With V trimmed by 5 bases and J by 5 bases, 11 bases remained unmatched.

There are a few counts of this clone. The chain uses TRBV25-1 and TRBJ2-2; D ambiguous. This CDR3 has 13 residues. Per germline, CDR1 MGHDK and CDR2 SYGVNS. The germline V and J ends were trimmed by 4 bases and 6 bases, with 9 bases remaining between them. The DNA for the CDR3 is TGTGCCAGCAGTGTCCAAAATCCCGGGGAGCTGTTTTTT. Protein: CASSVQNPGELFF.

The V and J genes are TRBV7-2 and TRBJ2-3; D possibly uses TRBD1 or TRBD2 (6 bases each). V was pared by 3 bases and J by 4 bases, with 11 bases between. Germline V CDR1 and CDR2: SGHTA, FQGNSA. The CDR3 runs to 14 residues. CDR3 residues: CASSFGGGSDTQYF. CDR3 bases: TGTGCCAGCAGCTTCGGAGGGGGATCAGATACGCAGTATTTT.

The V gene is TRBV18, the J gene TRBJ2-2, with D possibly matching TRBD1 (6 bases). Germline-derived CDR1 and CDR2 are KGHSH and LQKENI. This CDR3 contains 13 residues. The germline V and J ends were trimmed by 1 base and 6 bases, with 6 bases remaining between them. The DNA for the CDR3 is TGTGCCAGCTCACCACAGGGGGCCGGGGAGCTGTTTTTT. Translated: CASSPQGAGELFF.

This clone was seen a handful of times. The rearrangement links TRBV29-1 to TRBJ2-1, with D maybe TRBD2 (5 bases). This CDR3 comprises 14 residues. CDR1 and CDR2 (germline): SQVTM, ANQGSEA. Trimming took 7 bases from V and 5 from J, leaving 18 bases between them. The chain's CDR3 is CSGAGGYGDNEQFF. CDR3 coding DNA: TGCAGCGGCGCCGGCGGGTACGGGGACAATGAGCAGTTCTTC.

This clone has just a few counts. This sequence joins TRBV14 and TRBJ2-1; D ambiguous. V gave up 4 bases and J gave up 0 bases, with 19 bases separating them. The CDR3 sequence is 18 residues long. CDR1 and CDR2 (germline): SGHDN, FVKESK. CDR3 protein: CASSPHSARRSSYNEQFF. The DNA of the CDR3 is TGTGCCAGCAGCCCCCATTCGGCTAGAAGGAGCTCCTACAATGAGCAGTTCTTC.

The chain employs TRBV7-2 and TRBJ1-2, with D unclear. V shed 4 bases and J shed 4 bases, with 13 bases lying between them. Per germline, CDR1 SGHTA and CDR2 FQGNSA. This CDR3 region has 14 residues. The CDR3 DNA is TGTGCCAGCAGCTCCTCCGAAGGACCCTATGGCTACACCTTC. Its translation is CASSSSEGPYGYTF.

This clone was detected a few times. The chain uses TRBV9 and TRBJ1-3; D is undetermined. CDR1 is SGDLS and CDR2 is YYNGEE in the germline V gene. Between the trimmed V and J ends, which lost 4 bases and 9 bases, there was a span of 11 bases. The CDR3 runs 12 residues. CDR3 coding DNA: TGTGCCAGCAGCACCGTACAAAGCACCATATATTTT. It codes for CASSTVQSTIYF.

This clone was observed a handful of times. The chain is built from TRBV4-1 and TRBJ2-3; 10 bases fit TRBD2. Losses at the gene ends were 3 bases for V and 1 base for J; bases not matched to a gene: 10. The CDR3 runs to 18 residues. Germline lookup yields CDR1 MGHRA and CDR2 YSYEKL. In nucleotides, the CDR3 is TGCGCCAGCAGCCACCCTAGCGGGGGCCTCAAACGCACAGATACGCAGTATTTT. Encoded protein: CASSHPSGGLKRTDTQYF.

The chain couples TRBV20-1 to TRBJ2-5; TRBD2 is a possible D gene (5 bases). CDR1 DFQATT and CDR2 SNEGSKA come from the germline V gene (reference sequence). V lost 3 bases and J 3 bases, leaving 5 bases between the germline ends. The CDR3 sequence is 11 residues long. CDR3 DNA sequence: TGCAGTGCTAGGGAGGAAGAGACCCAGTACTTC. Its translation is CSAREEETQYF.

CDR3 bases: TGTGCCAGCATCAGACAGGGGGCCTACAATGAGCAGTTCTTC. Encoded protein: CASIRQGAYNEQFF. This rearrangement joins TRBV13 to TRBJ2-1; the match to TRBD1 covers 9 bases. This CDR3 region has 14 residues. The ends lost 7 bases at V and 2 bases at J; junction bases unmatched: 3. The V gene's germline CDR1 is PRHDT and CDR2 FYEKMQ (reference sequence).

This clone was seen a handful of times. In nucleotides, the CDR3 is TGTGCCATCAACAATAGCGGGCGTGGAGAGACCCAGTACTTC. As protein: CAINNSGRGETQYF. This chain connects TRBV10-3 to TRBJ2-5; 7 bases align to TRBD2. The CDR3 is made up of 14 amino acids. V trimming: 7 bases; J trimming: 4 bases; junction bases outside the gene matches: 9. Germline CDR1 reads ENHRY; CDR2 reads SYGVKD.

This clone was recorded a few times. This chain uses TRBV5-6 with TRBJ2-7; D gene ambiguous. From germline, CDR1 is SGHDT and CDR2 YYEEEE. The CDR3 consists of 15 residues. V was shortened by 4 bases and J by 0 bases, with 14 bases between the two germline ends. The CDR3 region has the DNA TGTGCCAGCAGCGCTCCGGGTATAGGCTCCTACGAGCAGTACGTC. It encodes CASSAPGIGSYEQYV.

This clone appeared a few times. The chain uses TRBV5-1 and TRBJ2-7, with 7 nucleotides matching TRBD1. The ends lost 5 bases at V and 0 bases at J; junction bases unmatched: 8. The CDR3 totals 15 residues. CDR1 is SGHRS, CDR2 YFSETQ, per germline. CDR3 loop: CASSSVGQSSYEQYF. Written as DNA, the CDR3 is TGCGCCAGCAGTTCTGTGGGACAGAGCTCCTACGAGCAGTACTTC.